Each of the 30 T cell receptor beta chains below was sequenced from the same sample in a study of blood T cell repertoires in COVID-19. The data were produced by immunoSEQ multiplex PCR, yet TCRdb's version contains in-frame clones alone and is incomplete. The sample shows 20,000 to 25,000 clones, about four fifths of them seen only once. The sequencing input was peripheral blood. The origin of the receptors is a man aged 40-49 years with acute or convalescent COVID-19.

V and J are TRBV28 and TRBJ2-1; TRBD1 matches 8 bases. This CDR3 contains 14 residues. With 5 bases clipped from V and 10 bases from J, the junction kept 10 bases outside the gene matches. The germline V gene encodes CDR1 MDHEN and CDR2 SYDVKM. CDR3 coding DNA: TGTGCCAGCAGTACCGGGGACAGGAGGTGGGAGCAGTTCTTC. Protein sequence: CASSTGDRRWEQFF.

This rearrangement joins TRBV4-1 to TRBJ2-5; unclear D gene. The CDR3 totals 13 residues. Deletions cut 1 base from V and 2 bases from J, with 5 bases between. Germline loops: CDR1 MGHRA, CDR2 YSYEKL. CDR3 in DNA: TGCGCCAGCAGCCAAGGCCTACAAGAGACCCAGTACTTC. This gives the protein CASSQGLQETQYF.

The sample holds a few counts of this clone. The V gene is TRBV13, the J gene TRBJ2-7, with a weak D call TRBD2 (6 bases). CDR1 and CDR2 from the germline V gene are PRHDT and FYEKMQ (reference sequence). With 5 bases removed from V and 3 bases from J, the gap between germline ends came to 20 bases. This CDR3 is 16 amino acids long. DNA for the CDR3: TGTGCCAGCAGCCCTACTGGGGGGAGTTATAGCTACGAGCAGTACTTC. Translation gives CASSPTGGSYSYEQYF.

The chain links TRBV5-4 to TRBJ1-6, with 9 bases matching TRBD1. The CDR3 is made up of 18 amino acids. Germline V gene lookup returns CDR1 SGHNT and CDR2 YYREEE (reference sequence). Trimming cost V 4 bases and J 4 bases; bases outside gene matches: 12. CDR3 sequence: CASSQKQGALGYNSPLHF. The CDR3 DNA reads TGTGCCAGCAGCCAAAAACAGGGGGCGTTGGGGTATAATTCACCCCTCCACTTT. The full variable domain, with the rest looked up from reference TRBV5-4 and TRBJ1-6, is ETGVTQSPTHLIKTRGQQVTLRCSSQSGHNTVSWYQQALGQGPQFIFQYYREEENGRGNFPPRFSGLQFPNYSSELNVNALELDDSALYLCASSQKQGALGYNSPLHFGNGTRLTVT.

The rearrangement links TRBV21-1 to TRBJ1-5; the table's TRBD1 call for D was not verified on the DNA. TRBV21-1 is noted as a pseudogene. The CDR3 totals 14 residues. The CDR3 DNA reads TGTGCCAGCAGCAGCAACAGGGGGCAACAGCCCCAGCATTTT. It codes for CASSSNRGQQPQHF.

The chain joins TRBV27 to TRBJ1-2; D is possibly TRBD1 (5 bases). Trimming removed 0 bases from V and 2 bases from J, with 13 bases in between. Per the germline V gene, CDR1 is MNHEY and CDR2 is SMNVEV (reference sequence). The CDR3 covers 16 residues. CDR3 protein: CASSLSGGSWNYGYTF. CDR3 bases: TGTGCCAGCAGTTTATCGGGGGGGTCTTGGAACTATGGCTACACCTTC.

The chain recombines TRBV21-1 with TRBJ2-7; the D call TRBD2 from the table was never checked on the DNA. TRBV21-1 is an annotated pseudogene. The CDR3 contains 15 residues. CDR3 sequence: CASSNPLAGDMEQYF. The CDR3 DNA sequence: TGTGCCAGCAGCAACCCCCTAGCGGGAGACATGGAGCAGTACTTC.

This clone was counted once. The CDR3 loop reads CASSPRQGYGYTF. The DNA of the CDR3 is TGTGCCAGCAGTCCTCGACAGGGCTATGGCTACACCTTC. This chain uses TRBV14 with TRBJ1-2; 7 bases are shared with TRBD1. This CDR3 region has 13 residues. Germline V lookup: CDR1 SGHDN, CDR2 FVKESK. V trimming: 6 bases; J trimming: 4 bases; junction bases outside the gene matches: 5.

This clone was found a few times. The chain has TRBV6-4 and TRBJ1-5; 9 bases fit TRBD1. CDR1 is MRHNA and CDR2 is SNTAGT in the germline V gene. Trimming removed 7 bases from V and 2 bases from J; junction bases left unmatched: 6. This CDR3 spans 15 amino acids. The CDR3 DNA sequence: TGTGCCAGCACCGGACAGGGGATTTGCAATCAGCCCCAGCATTTT. As protein: CASTGQGICNQPQHF.

This chain uses TRBV29-1 with TRBJ2-7; 7 nucleotides agree with TRBD1. CDR3 length equals 11 residues. Germline assignment: CDR1 SQVTM and CDR2 ANQGSEA. Trimming at V came to 4 bases and at J to 6 bases, leaving 3 bases not matched to a gene. The CDR3 region is CSVGQGAEQYF. The CDR3 DNA follows: TGCAGCGTTGGACAGGGAGCCGAGCAGTACTTC.

This clone was recorded once. The rearrangement links TRBV5-1 to TRBJ1-4; D may be TRBD1 (6 bases). V gave up 0 bases and J gave up 1 base, with 13 bases separating them. CDR3 length: 17 residues. Germline loops: CDR1 SGHRS, CDR2 YFSETQ. The chain's CDR3 is CASSLGPPGQTNEKLFF. CDR3 DNA sequence: TGCGCCAGCAGCTTGGGACCTCCGGGACAAACTAATGAAAAACTGTTTTTT.

The rearrangement joins TRBV25-1 to TRBJ1-5, with TRBD1 identical over 7 bases. Per the germline V gene, CDR1 is MGHDK and CDR2 is SYGVNS. CDR3 length equals 17 residues. V lost 1 base, J lost 8 bases, and 14 bases stayed unmatched. The chain's CDR3 is CASSEFMAGGLCKPQHF. For the CDR3, the DNA is TGTGCCAGCAGTGAATTCATGGCAGGGGGGCTTTGTAAGCCCCAGCATTTT.

This chain uses TRBV29-1 with TRBJ2-7; 12 bases are a match to TRBD2. Germline V gives CDR1 SQVTM, CDR2 ANQGSEA. J gave up 0 bases and V 6 bases, and 3 bases lay outside the gene matches. The CDR3 contains 14 residues. Here the CDR3 DNA reads TGCAGCGTCGCGACTAGCGGGAGCTCCTACGAGCAGTACTTC. Translated: CSVATSGSSYEQYF.

The chain links TRBV9 to TRBJ2-5; D is perhaps TRBD2 (5 bases). Germline lookup yields CDR1 SGDLS and CDR2 YYNGEE. CDR3 length: 14 residues. Between the trimmed V and J ends, which lost 6 bases and 4 bases, there was a span of 16 bases. CDR3 in amino acids: CASTQNEGRETQYF. CDR3 nucleotide sequence: TGTGCCAGCACCCAAAATGAGGGTAGAGAGACCCAGTACTTC. Full variable domain (rest looked up from reference TRBV9 and TRBJ2-5): DSGVTQTPKHLITATGQRVTLRCSPRSGDLSVYWYQQSLDQGLQFLIQYYNGEERAKGNILERFSAQQFPDLHSELNLSSLELGDSALYFCASTQNEGRETQYFGPGTRLLVL.

The CDR3 region is CSVELYRDRAYEQYF. Written as DNA, the CDR3 is TGCAGCGTTGAACTTTACCGGGACAGGGCCTACGAGCAGTACTTC. The chain employs TRBV29-1 and TRBJ2-7; TRBD1 matches 9 bases. The CDR3 length is 15 residues. Germline V lookup: CDR1 SQVTM, CDR2 ANQGSEA. With 2 bases clipped from V and 2 bases from J, the junction kept 7 bases outside the gene matches.

J is TRBJ1-2 and V is TRBV29-1; D is uncertain. The CDR3 runs to 13 residues. Germline assignment: CDR1 SQVTM and CDR2 ANQGSEA. With 7 bases removed from V and 0 bases from J, the gap between germline ends came to 12 bases. CDR3 loop: CSAGYTTNYGYTF. DNA of the CDR3: TGCAGCGCCGGGTACACAACTAACTATGGCTACACCTTC.

This chain connects TRBV14 to TRBJ1-1; 7 nucleotides match TRBD1. The CDR3 has 15 residues. Germline assignment: CDR1 SGHDN and CDR2 FVKESK. Losses at the gene ends were 4 bases for V and 0 bases for J; bases not matched to a gene: 5. DNA of the CDR3: TGTGCCAGCAGCCCGTGGGGGACAGTGAACACTGAAGCTTTCTTT. This gives the protein CASSPWGTVNTEAFF.

The CDR3 DNA is TGTGCCAGCAGTGAAGTCCCTGGAATAGCGGGGACAGATACGCAGTATTTT. This sequence encodes CASSEVPGIAGTDTQYF. The V call is TRBV6-1, the J call TRBJ2-3, with 8 bases aligning to TRBD2. V was clipped by 1 base and J by 3 bases; unmatched bases: 9. CDR1 is MNHNS, CDR2 SASEGT, per germline. This CDR3 spans 17 amino acids.

The V call is TRBV24-1, the J call TRBJ2-3; 10 bases agree with TRBD2. Germline V gene sequence: CDR1 KGHDR, CDR2 SFDVKD. The CDR3 spans 16 residues. V dropped 4 bases and J dropped 6; count of bases not matched to a gene: 9. The CDR3: CATSDPLAGDMDTQYF. CDR3 DNA sequence: TGTGCCACCAGTGACCCCCTAGCGGGAGATATGGATACGCAGTATTTT.

This sequence joins TRBV21-1 and TRBJ1-5; TRBD1, as called in the table, went unchecked against the DNA. TRBV21-1 is annotated as a pseudogene. This CDR3 spans 12 amino acids. The CDR3 DNA sequence: TGTGCCAGCACAGTACGAAATCAGCCCCAGCATTTT. As protein: CASTVRNQPQHF.

The V call is TRBV6-5, the J call TRBJ2-1; TRBD2 matches 13 bases. This CDR3 comprises 15 residues. CDR1 MNHEY and CDR2 SVGAGI come from the germline V gene. V shed 6 bases, J shed 8 bases, and the junction held 7 bases outside the gene matches. The CDR3: CASRRRLAGGDEQFF. As DNA, the CDR3 is TGTGCCAGCAGACGGCGACTAGCGGGAGGAGATGAGCAGTTCTTC.

V usage is TRBV10-3 and J usage is TRBJ2-7; 7 nucleotides align to TRBD2. V lost 8 bases and J lost 2; bases outside the gene matches: 3. The CDR3 is 12 residues long. Germline CDR1 ENHRY, CDR2 SYGVKD. As DNA, the CDR3 is TGTGCCATCGCTAGCGGAACCTACGAGCAGTACTTC. Translated: CAIASGTYEQYF.

Details on this clone: Other DNA sequences in this specimen translate into the identical CDR3. The rearrangement links TRBV9 to TRBJ1-6, with TRBD1 identical over 7 bases. The trim removed 3 bases at V and 7 bases at J, leaving 7 bases unmatched. Germline V CDR1 and CDR2: SGDLS, YYNGEE. The CDR3 has 15 amino acids. The CDR3 region is CASSGTGTENSPLHF. CDR3 coding DNA: TGTGCCAGCAGCGGCACCGGGACAGAAAATTCACCCCTCCACTTT.

V usage is TRBV7-9 and J usage is TRBJ1-2; 9 nucleotides line up with TRBD1. Germline V gives CDR1 SEHNR, CDR2 FQNEAQ (reference sequence). V shed 1 base and J 4 bases; nucleotides not matched to a gene: 4. CDR3 length: 15 residues. As DNA, the CDR3 is TGTGCCAGCAGCTTAGAAGGGGACAGGGCCTATGGCTACACCTTC. Translation gives CASSLEGDRAYGYTF.

This CDR3 is CASRDTPNTGELFF. CDR3 sequence (DNA): TGTGCCAGCAGGGACACACCGAACACCGGGGAGCTGTTTTTT. J is TRBJ2-2 and V is TRBV7-9; D may be TRBD1 (5 bases). The V gene's germline CDR1 is SEHNR and CDR2 FQNEAQ (reference sequence). V was cut by 6 bases and J by 0 bases, with 8 bases left in between. This CDR3 comprises 14 residues.

The CDR3 region is CASSESRDQPQHF. The CDR3 region has the DNA TGCGCCAGCAGTGAGTCAAGAGATCAGCCCCAGCATTTT. The rearrangement joins TRBV10-2 to TRBJ1-5; no reliable D call. Trimming stripped 0 bases from V and 5 bases from J, with 5 bases between. In germline, CDR1 is WSHSY, CDR2 SAAADI. The CDR3 totals 13 residues.

This clone has just a few counts. The DNA of the CDR3 is TGCAGCGTTCAAATTGGGGAGGGCTACACCTTC. This translates into CSVQIGEGYTF. The chain links TRBV29-1 to TRBJ1-2; D not certain. V lost 5 bases to trimming and J lost 8 bases, with 12 bases between them. This CDR3 is 11 amino acids long. The germline V gene has CDR1 SQVTM and CDR2 ANQGSEA.

As DNA, the CDR3 is TGTGCCAGCTCGCTCGGGACAGGGAGCTACAATGAGCAGTTCTTC. The encoded protein is CASSLGTGSYNEQFF. The chain links TRBV18 to TRBJ2-1, with 9 bases lining up with TRBD1. V gave up 6 bases and J gave up 3 bases; unmatched junction bases: 6. This CDR3 contains 15 residues. The germline CDR1 and CDR2 sequences are KGHSH and LQKENI.

In its sample, this clone was seen once. The rearrangement joins TRBV19 to TRBJ2-2; 9 bases fit TRBD1. CDR1 is LNHDA, CDR2 SQIVND, per germline (reference sequence). Trimming cost V 0 bases and J 5 bases; bases outside gene matches: 10. This CDR3 is 18 amino acids long. The CDR3: CASSIDFRRTGETGELFF. The CDR3 region has the DNA TGTGCCAGTAGTATAGATTTTAGGCGGACAGGGGAAACCGGGGAGCTGTTTTTT. The full variable domain, completed using reference TRBV19 and TRBJ2-2, is DGGITQSPKYLFRKEGQNVTLSCEQNLNHDAMYWYRQDPGQGLRLIYYSQIVNDFQKGDIAEGYSVSREKKESFPLTVTSAQKNPTAFYLCASSIDFRRTGETGELFFGEGSRLTVL.

In this sample, this clone turned up once. V and J are TRBV30 and TRBJ1-6; the match to TRBD1 covers 9 bases. V shed 5 bases, J shed 7 bases, and the junction held 9 bases outside the gene matches. Germline lookup yields CDR1 GTSNPN and CDR2 SVGIG (reference sequence). This CDR3 has 15 residues. CDR3 loop: CAWRQSTGGNSPLHF. The CDR3 region has the DNA TGTGCCTGGCGACAATCAACAGGGGGCAATTCACCCCTCCACTTT.